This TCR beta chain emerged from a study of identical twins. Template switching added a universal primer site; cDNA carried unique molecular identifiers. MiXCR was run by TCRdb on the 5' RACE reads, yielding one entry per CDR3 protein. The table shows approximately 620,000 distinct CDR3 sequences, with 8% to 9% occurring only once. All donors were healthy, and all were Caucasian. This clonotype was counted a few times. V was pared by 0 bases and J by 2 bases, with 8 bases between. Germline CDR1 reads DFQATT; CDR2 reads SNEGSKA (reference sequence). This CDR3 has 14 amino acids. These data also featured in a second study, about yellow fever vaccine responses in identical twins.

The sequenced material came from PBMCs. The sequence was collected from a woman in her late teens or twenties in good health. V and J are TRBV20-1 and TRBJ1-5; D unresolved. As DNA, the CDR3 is TGCAGTGCTAGAGATTTGAACGGCAATCAGCCCCAGCATTTT. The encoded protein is CSARDLNGNQPQHF.